This T cell receptor (beta chain) is drawn from a study of identical twins (dated by TCRdb to about 2016). About the study as a whole: To test whether fetal clonotypes persist, this study deep-sequenced TCR alpha and beta repertoires from monozygotic twins, from unrelated adults of various ages, and from cord blood. To rule out contamination, replicate twin experiments were performed at different times with different library preparation protocols.

This clonotype appeared a few times. No cognate antigen has been identified for it. A read error may produce the germline difference seen at one junction end. Every donor was a healthy Caucasian. The twin cohort comprised three pairs of female monozygotic twins, all aged roughly 18 to 30 years. RNA for TCR libraries was isolated from peripheral blood mononuclear cells. From cysteine to phenylalanine, the CDR3 is 14 amino acids long. Just the 42-base CDR3 DNA is kept, in frame starting at base 1. The germline V gene gives CDR1 as MRHNA and CDR2 as SNTAGT. Points the paper makes about the study in general: A weaker excess of twin sharing was found in beta out-of-frame sequences because the signal-to-noise ratio was lowered by fewer shared sequences. Abundant cord blood beta clonotypes had fewer insertions, young adult naive repertoires showed a similar but weaker trend, and memory repertoires showed no such trend. Because the same donors could not be followed over many years, conclusions were based on cross-sectional statistical analysis. Out-of-frame TCR alpha sharing in monozygotic twins was systematically underestimated by recombination models, whereas sharing between unrelated individuals was in agreement with the recombination models. Invariant T cells such as MAIT and iNKT could partly confound zero-insertion analyses, though diverse VJ usage argued against this for most clonotypes. Compared with coincidental sharing between unrelated individuals, an excess of low generation-probability sequences was observed among out-of-frame TCR alpha sequences shared between twins.

The library relied on 5' RACE. Sequencing instrument: Illumina HiSeq 2000. Template switching introduced a universal primer binding site; the final cDNA contained a unique molecular identifier, enabling accurate counting of TCR cDNA molecules. First-strand cDNA for TCR alpha and beta chains was synthesized from specific primers in the conserved constant-segment region. To control for contamination, each cDNA library was double barcoded with a SMART-Mk sample barcode plus Illumina barcodes. TruSeq adapter sequences and Illumina sample barcodes were added in two successive PCR steps. The TCR alpha and beta cDNA libraries were sequenced on the Illumina HiSeq platform using custom primers. The study's processing was this. Unique molecular identifiers were extracted from raw reads with MiGEC, and CDR3 positions were determined with MiXCR. For each individual, recombination models were inferred using an EM algorithm with the repgenHMM and IGoR tools. Shared clonotype analysis was performed with the tcR package in R, normalizing sharing by the product of cloneset sizes. To study raw recombination free of thymic and clonal selection effects, out-of-frame nonproductive sequences were analyzed. TCRdb trimmed public reads at Q25 via fastp, called clones via MiXCR and kept in-frame beta chains. Every distinct CDR3 protein forms one entry, paired with its most common genes and DNA. Clone size and V and J calls follow TCRdb, not the original study. Within this sample are roughly 750,000 distinct CDR3 sequences, with less than 25% of them counted one time only. The top ten clones comprise 4% to 5.5% of the sample.

These data also formed part of another study, on T cells expressing NK-cell markers. As the second publication notes: In sorted CD3+CD56+NKG2C+, CD3+CD56+NKG2C- and CD3+CD56-NKG2C+ T-cell subsets from several donors, TCR beta-chain repertoires were profiled. Among the eight sequenced donors, seven were HCMV-seropositive and one was HCMV-seronegative. In several experiments an anti-gammadeltaTCR antibody was added to restrict sorting to alphabetaTCR-expressing T cells. In over 5 donors, the dominant CD3+CD56+NKG2C+ clonotypes were among the top 10 CD8+ clonotypes and accounted for roughly 1.0-8% of CD8+ T cells. Those dominant clonotypes were again the most abundant among CD3+CD56-NKG2C+ cells in several donors, at about 28.3-60.1%. It remained unclear whether the expanded NKG2C-expressing T cell clones were specific for HCMV antigens. Randomly selected healthy volunteers, three men and five women, were used as the eight sequenced donors. To determine HCMV serostatus, a commercial ELISA kit was used to detect HCMV-specific IgG in serum. For about 6 donors, bulk peripheral blood T-cell repertoires were additionally sequenced from unsorted PBMC. Reads were demultiplexed and grouped by UMI with MIGEC, and clonotypes were assembled and quantified with MiTCR. To remove erroneous sequences, TCR cDNA sequences were retained only when supported by two or more reads. The tcR package was used for downstream repertoire analysis, and clonotypes were matched between fractions using CDR3 nucleotide sequence together with V segment. Antigen specificity was annotated against VDJdb with VDJmatch, allowing one amino acid substitution in CDR3.

The clonotype was recovered from a woman in her late teens or twenties in good health. The rearrangement joined TRBV6-4 to TRBJ2-3, with 7 central nucleotides matching TRBD1. Sequenced material: PBMCs. CDR3 reads: CPLPQGTGADTQYF. The nucleotide sequence reads TGCCCGCTTCCACAGGGGACCGGGGCAGATACGCAGTATTTT.